Listed here are 11 T cell receptor beta chains from one sample, sequenced in a study of radiation and T cells in renal cell carcinoma. The repertoire was sequenced with immunoSEQ multiplex PCR; TCRdb's copy has only in-frame clones and lacks some. The sample holds 130,000 or so clones, 70% to 90% seen once. Time point defined: baseline pretreatment blood. The treatment was: 15 Gy SBRT to primary tumor, nephrectomy 4 weeks later. Sequencing used blood, obtained from a patient whose treatment included radiotherapy and nephrectomy. Receptor source: a woman aged 50 to 65 with renal cell carcinoma.

The V gene is TRBV5-1, the J gene TRBJ1-2, with no clear D. Germline CDR1 SGHRS, CDR2 YFSETQ. With 0 bases removed from V and 8 bases from J, the gap between germline ends came to 14 bases. The CDR3 covers 14 residues. The DNA for the CDR3 is TGCGCCAGCAGCTTGGAGACGGCGCTCGGGGGCTACACCTTC. Protein: CASSLETALGGYTF.

The chain carries TRBV5-5 and TRBJ1-5; D might be TRBD1 (5 bases). V lost 0 bases, J lost 7 bases, and 14 bases lay in between. The CDR3 contains 15 residues. The germline CDR1 and CDR2 sequences are SGHKS and YYEKEE (reference sequence). In DNA, the CDR3 is TGTGCCAGCAGCTTGGAGGCAGGGTTCTTACAGCCCCAGCATTTT. This encodes CASSLEAGFLQPQHF.

J is TRBJ1-1 and V is TRBV13, with 7 bases that match TRBD1. Looked up from germline, CDR1 is PRHDT and CDR2 is FYEKMQ (reference sequence). The CDR3 extends over 16 amino acids. J lost 3 bases, V lost 0 bases, and 7 bases had no gene match. Written as DNA, the CDR3 is TGTGCCAGCAGCTTAGGGACAGGGAGGGGGGACACTGAAGCTTTCTTT. This sequence encodes CASSLGTGRGDTEAFF.

This clone has only a few counts. The V and J genes are TRBV5-5 and TRBJ1-1, with D possibly TRBD1 on 5 matching bases. The V gene's germline CDR1 is SGHKS and CDR2 YYEKEE (reference sequence). The ends were cut back, 4 bases at V and 9 bases at J, with 22 bases in the middle. CDR3 length: 15 amino acids. DNA of the CDR3: TGTGCCAGCAGCACCGCGAAGGACAACACTCTACAAGCTTTCTTT. It specifies CASSTAKDNTLQAFF.

This clone was observed a handful of times. The genes are TRBV6-1 and TRBJ1-5, with D perhaps matching TRBD1 (6 bases). CDR1 is MNHNS and CDR2 is SASEGT in the germline V gene. Trimming stripped 0 bases from V and 2 bases from J, with 8 bases between. The CDR3 is made up of 15 amino acids. CDR3 loop: CASSEARTGNQPQHF. As DNA, the CDR3 is TGTGCCAGCAGTGAAGCGCGGACAGGCAATCAGCCCCAGCATTTT.

The genes are TRBV7-3 and TRBJ1-2; 7 positions agree with TRBD1. Germline V lookup: CDR1 SGHTA, CDR2 FQGTGA. This CDR3 has 14 residues. V lost 1 base to trimming and J lost 7 bases; unmatched junction nucleotides: 6. CDR3 sequence reads: CASSLNRGIGGYTF. CDR3 DNA: TGTGCCAGCAGCTTAAACAGGGGTATAGGTGGCTACACCTTC.

The J gene is TRBJ1-2, the V gene TRBV5-6; no reliable D call. CDR1 is SGHDT and CDR2 is YYEEEE in the germline V gene. V lost 4 bases and J lost 4, with 14 bases in between. This CDR3 is built from 14 residues. CDR3 sequence (DNA): TGTGCCAGCAGCGGATGGCAGAGAACCTATGGCTACACCTTC. It encodes CASSGWQRTYGYTF.

The V gene is TRBV5-1, the J gene TRBJ2-1, with 8 bases identical to TRBD1. CDR1 and CDR2 from the germline V gene are SGHRS and YFSETQ. V dropped 4 bases and J dropped 8; count of bases not matched to a gene: 8. The CDR3 totals 14 residues. CDR3 sequence: CASSPQSGGDEQFF. The CDR3 nucleotides read TGCGCCAGCAGCCCCCAATCAGGGGGCGATGAGCAGTTCTTC.

The chain recombines TRBV7-9 with TRBJ2-7, with TRBD2 identical over 8 bases. The CDR3 sequence is 15 residues long. The germline gives CDR1 SEHNR, CDR2 FQNEAQ (reference sequence). V lost 3 bases to trimming and J lost 3 bases; unmatched junction nucleotides: 7. Here the CDR3 reads CASSLGLGGYYEQYF. As DNA, the CDR3 is TGTGCCAGCAGCTTGGGACTAGGAGGTTACTACGAGCAGTACTTC. The full variable domain, its missing parts supplied by reference TRBV7-9 and TRBJ2-7, is DTGVSQNPRHKITKRGQNVTFRCDPISEHNRLYWYRQTLGQGPEFLTYFQNEAQLEKSRLLSDRFSAERPKGSFSTLEIQRTEQGDSAMYLCASSLGLGGYYEQYFGPGTRLTVT.

In DNA, the CDR3 is TGCGCCAGCAGAGACAGGGGGCTACCTCTCTATGGCTACACCTTC. It encodes CASRDRGLPLYGYTF. The rearrangement links TRBV5-1 to TRBJ1-2; 10 bases fit TRBD1. The trim removed 5 bases at V and 4 bases at J, leaving 8 bases unmatched. Germline V gene sequence: CDR1 SGHRS, CDR2 YFSETQ. CDR3 length: 15 residues.

The rearrangement uses TRBV6-6 and TRBJ2-7; TRBD1 or TRBD2 may be the D gene (6 bases each). With 8 bases removed from V and 3 bases from J, the gap between germline ends came to 14 bases. The CDR3 loop spans 13 amino acids. Per germline, CDR1 MNHNY and CDR2 SVGAGI (reference sequence). The CDR3 loop is CASRWGANYEQYF. CDR3 DNA: TGTGCCAGCCGATGGGGGGCCAACTACGAGCAGTACTTC.